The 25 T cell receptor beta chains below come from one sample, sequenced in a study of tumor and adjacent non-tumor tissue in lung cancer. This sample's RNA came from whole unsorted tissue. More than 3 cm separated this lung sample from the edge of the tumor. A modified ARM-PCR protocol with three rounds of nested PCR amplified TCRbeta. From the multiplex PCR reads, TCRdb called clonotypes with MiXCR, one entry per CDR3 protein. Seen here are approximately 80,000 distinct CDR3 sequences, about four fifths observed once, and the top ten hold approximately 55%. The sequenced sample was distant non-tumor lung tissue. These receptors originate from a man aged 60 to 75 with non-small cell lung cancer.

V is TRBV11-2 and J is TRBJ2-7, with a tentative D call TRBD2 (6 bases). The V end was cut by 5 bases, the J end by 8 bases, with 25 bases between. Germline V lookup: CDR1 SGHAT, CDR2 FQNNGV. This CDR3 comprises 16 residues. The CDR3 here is CASSPYYSGRRYKQYF. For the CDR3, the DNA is TGTGCCAGCAGCCCATACTATAGCGGACGGCGTTACAAGCAGTACTTC.

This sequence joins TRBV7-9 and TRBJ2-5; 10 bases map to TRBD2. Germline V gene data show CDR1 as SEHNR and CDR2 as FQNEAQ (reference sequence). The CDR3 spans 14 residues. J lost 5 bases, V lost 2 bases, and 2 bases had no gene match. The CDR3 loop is CASSLLAGDETQYF. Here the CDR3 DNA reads TGTGCCAGCAGCTTACTAGCGGGGGATGAGACCCAGTACTTC.

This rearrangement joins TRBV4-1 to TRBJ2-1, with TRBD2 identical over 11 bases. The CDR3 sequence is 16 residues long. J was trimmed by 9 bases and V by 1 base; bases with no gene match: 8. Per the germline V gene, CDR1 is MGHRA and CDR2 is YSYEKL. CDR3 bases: TGCGCCAGCAGCCAAGGATCCGCTAGCGGGGGGTGTGAGCAGTTCTTC. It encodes CASSQGSASGGCEQFF.

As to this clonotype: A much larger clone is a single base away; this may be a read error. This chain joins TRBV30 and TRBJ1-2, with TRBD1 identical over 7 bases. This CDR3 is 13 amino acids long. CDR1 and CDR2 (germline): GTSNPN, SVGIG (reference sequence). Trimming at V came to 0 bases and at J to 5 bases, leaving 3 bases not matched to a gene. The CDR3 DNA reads TGTGCCTGGAGTGTCTGCAGGGGGTATGGCTACACCTTC. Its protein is CAWSVCRGYGYTF.

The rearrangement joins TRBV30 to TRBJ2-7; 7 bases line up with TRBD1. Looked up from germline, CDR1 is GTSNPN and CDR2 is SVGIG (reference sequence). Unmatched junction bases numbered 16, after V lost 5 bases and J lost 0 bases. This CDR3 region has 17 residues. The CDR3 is CAWDPGQLLTLSYEQYF. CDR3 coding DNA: TGTGCCTGGGATCCGGGACAGCTTCTAACCCTCTCCTACGAGCAGTACTTC.

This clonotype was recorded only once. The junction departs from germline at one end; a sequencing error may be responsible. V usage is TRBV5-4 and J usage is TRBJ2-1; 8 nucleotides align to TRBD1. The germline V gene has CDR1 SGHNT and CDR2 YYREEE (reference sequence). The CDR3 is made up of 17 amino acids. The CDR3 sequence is CGSSLGAWTGTSAGQFF. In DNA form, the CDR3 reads TGTGGCAGCAGCTTGGGAGCCTGGACAGGGACCTCAGCTGGGCAGTTCTTC. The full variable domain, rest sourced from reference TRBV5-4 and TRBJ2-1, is ETGVTQSPTHLIKTRGQQVTLRCSSQSGHNTVSWYQQALGQGPQFIFQYYREEENGRGNFPPRFSGLQFPNYSSELNVNALELDDSALYLCGSSLGAWTGTSAGQFFGPGTRLTVL.

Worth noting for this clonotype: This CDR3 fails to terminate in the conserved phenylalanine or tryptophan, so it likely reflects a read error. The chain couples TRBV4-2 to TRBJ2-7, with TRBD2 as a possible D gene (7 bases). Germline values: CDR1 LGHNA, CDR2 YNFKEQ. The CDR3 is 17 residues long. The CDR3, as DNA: TGTGTCAGCAACCAAGACGGCAGGGGCGGGAGCTCCTACGAGCAGTACATC. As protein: CVSNQDGRGGSSYEQYI.

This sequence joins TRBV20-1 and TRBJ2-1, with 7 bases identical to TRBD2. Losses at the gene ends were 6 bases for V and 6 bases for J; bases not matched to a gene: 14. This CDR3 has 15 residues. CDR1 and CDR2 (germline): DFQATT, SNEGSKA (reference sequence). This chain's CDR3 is CSAIPTSRRANEQFF. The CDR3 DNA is TGCAGTGCCATCCCGACTAGCAGGAGGGCCAATGAGCAGTTCTTC.

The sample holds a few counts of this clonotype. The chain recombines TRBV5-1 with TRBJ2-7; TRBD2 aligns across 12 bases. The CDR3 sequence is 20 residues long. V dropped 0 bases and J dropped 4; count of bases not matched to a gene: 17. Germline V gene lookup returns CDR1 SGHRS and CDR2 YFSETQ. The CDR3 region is CASSLDFPTGTSGLLYEQYF. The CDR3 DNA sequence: TGCGCCAGCAGCTTGGATTTTCCAACCGGGACTAGCGGGTTGCTTTACGAGCAGTACTTC.

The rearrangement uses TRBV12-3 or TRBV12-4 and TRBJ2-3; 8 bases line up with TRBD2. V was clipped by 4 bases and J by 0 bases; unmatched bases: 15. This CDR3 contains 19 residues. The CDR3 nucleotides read TGTGCCAGCAGTTCCCTCATTAGCGGGGACTTTGCTAGCACAGATACGCAGTATTTT. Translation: CASSSLISGDFASTDTQYF.

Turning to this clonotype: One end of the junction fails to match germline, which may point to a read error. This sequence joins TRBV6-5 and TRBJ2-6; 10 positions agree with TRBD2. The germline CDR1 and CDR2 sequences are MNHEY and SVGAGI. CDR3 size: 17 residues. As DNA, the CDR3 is TGTGCCAGCACCCTAGCGGGAGCCAGCTCTGGCGCCAACGCCCTGACTTTC. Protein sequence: CASTLAGASSGANALTF.

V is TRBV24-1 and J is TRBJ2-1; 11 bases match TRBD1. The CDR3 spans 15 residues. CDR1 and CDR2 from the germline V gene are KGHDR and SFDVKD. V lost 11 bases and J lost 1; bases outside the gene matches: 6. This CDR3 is CAIGTGGRSYNEQFF. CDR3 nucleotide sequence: TGTGCCATCGGGACAGGGGGGAGATCCTACAATGAGCAGTTCTTC.

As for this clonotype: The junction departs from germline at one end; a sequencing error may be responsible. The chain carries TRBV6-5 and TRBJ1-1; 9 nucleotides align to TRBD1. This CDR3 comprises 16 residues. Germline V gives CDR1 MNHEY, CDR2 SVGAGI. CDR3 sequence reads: CASSYRGTGRNTVAFF. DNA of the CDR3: TGTGCCAGCAGTTATAGGGGGACAGGGCGGAACACTGTAGCTTTCTTT.

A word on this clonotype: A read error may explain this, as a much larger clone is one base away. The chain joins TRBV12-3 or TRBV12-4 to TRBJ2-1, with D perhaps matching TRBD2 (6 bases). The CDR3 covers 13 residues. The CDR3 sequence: CASSFGSGVELFF. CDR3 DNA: TGTGCCAGCAGTTTTGGTAGCGGAGTTGAGCTGTTCTTC.

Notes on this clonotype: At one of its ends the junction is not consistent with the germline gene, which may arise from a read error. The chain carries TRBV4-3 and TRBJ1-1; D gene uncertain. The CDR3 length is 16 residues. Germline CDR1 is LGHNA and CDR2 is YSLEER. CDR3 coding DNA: TGCGCCAGCAGCCAAGATCATGGTCAGTCCATCACTGAAGTTTTCTTT. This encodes CASSQDHGQSITEVFF.

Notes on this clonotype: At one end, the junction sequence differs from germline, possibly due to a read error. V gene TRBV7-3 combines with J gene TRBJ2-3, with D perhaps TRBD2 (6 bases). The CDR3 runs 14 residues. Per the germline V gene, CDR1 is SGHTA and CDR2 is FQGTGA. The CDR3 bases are TGTGCCAGCAGCCTGGGACTTGCAACAGATACGCACTATTTT. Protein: CASSLGLATDTHYF.

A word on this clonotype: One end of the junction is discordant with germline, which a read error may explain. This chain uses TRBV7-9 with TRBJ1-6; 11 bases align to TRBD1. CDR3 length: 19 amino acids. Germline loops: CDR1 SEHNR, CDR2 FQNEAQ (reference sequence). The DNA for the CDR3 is TGTGCCAGCAGCTTAGCCCTTCGCCGTGGACAGGGGGCGTATTCACCCGTCCACTTT. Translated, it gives CASSLALRRGQGAYSPVHF.

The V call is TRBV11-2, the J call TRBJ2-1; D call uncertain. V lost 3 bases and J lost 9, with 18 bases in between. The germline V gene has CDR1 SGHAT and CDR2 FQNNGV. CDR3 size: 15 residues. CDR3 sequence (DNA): TGTGCCAGCAGCTTTCGAGCAAGGTTGGTAGTTGAGCAGTTCTTC. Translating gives CASSFRARLVVEQFF.

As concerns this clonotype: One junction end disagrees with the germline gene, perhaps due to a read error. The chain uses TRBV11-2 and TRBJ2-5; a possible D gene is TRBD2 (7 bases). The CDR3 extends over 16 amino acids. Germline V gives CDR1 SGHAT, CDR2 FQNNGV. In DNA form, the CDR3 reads TGTGTCAGCAACTCCATAATGGGGGGGCCAAAGGAGATCCAGTACTTC. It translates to CVSNSIMGGPKEIQYF.

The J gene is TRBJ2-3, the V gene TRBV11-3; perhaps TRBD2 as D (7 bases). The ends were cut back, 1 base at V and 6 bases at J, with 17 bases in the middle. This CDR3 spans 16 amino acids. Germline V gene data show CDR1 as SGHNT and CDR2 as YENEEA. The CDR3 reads CASSLVVGGRTDTQYF. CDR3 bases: TGTGCCAGCAGCTTAGTCGTCGGGGGGCGGACGGATACGCAGTATTTT. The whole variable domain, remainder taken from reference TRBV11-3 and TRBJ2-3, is EAGVVQSPRYKIIEKKQPVAFWCNPISGHNTLYWYLQNLGQGPELLIRYENEEAVDDSQLPKDRFSAERLKGVDSTLKIQPAELGDSAVYLCASSLVVGGRTDTQYFGPGTRLTVL.

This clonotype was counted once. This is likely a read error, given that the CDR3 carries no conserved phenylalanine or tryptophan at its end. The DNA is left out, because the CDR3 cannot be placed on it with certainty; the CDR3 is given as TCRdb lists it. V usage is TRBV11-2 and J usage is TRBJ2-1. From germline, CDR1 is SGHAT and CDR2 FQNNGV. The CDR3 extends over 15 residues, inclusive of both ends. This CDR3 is CASSLDSSSYNERFI.

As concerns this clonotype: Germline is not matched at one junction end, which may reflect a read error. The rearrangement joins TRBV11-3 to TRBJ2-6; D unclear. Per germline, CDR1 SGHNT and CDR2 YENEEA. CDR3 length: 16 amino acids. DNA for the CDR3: TGTGCCGGCAGCTTAGAATCCAACGCTGGGGCCAACGTCCTGACTTTC. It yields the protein CAGSLESNAGANVLTF.

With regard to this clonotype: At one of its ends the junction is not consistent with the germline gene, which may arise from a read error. The CDR3 sequence is CIARVQWGQGEQFF. The CDR3 nucleotides read TGCATTGCTAGAGTTCAGTGGGGACAGGGTGAGCAGTTCTTC. The chain has TRBV20-1 and TRBJ2-1; 9 positions match TRBD1. The CDR3 is made up of 14 amino acids. The germline gives CDR1 DFQATT, CDR2 SNEGSKA (reference sequence).

DNA for the CDR3: TGTGCCAGCAGCTCTGGACAGCTCCAGGACACCCAGTACTTC. It is translated as CASSSGQLQDTQYF. This rearrangement joins TRBV11-2 to TRBJ2-5, with D perhaps TRBD1 (6 bases). CDR1 is SGHAT, CDR2 FQNNGV, per germline. The CDR3 loop spans 14 amino acids. V lost 4 bases to trimming and J lost 8 bases, with 17 bases between them.

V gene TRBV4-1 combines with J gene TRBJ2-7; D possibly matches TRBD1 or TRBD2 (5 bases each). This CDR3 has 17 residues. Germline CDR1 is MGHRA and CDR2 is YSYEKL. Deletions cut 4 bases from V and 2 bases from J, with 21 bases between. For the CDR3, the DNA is TGCGCCAGCAGCCTAGGGGACGGCCGGGGCCAAACCTACGAGCAGTACTTC. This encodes CASSLGDGRGQTYEQYF.